This passage covers 13 T cell receptor beta chains from one sample sequenced in a study of regulatory T cells in long-lasting Graves disease (dated by TCRdb to 2020 to 2023). The sample's time point label, in plain terms: persistent/refractory GD, antithyroid drugs over 5 years with positive TRAb. RNA was extracted from PBMCs in TRIzol for both TCR sequencing and RNA sequencing. To prepare the library, multiplex PCR was applied. Sequencing relied on an Illumina HiSeq 4000. TCR beta libraries were built with iRepertoire HTBI primers and Arm-PCR amplification of CDR3 regions. Clones were called with MiXCR by TCRdb after fastp trimmed the public reads at Q25, and only in-frame beta chains were retained. For every CDR3 protein sequence, its rows merge into one entry that carries the most common genes and DNA. The sample data list about 310,000 distinct CDR3 sequences, and 22% of these were observed just once. The ten largest clonotypes hold 45% to 70% of the sample.

Sequenced here: peripheral blood mononuclear cells (PBMCs), sampled when the disease was refractory, from a patient treated with antithyroid drugs. The receptors were sampled from a female donor with Graves disease.

This clonotype was seen ten or more times. The rearrangement links TRBV28 to TRBJ2-3, with 15 bases identical to TRBD2. J gave up 3 bases and V 5 bases, and 3 bases lay outside the gene matches. This CDR3 region has 16 residues. Germline assignment: CDR1 MDHEN and CDR2 SYDVKM. This chain's CDR3 is CASSTGTSGRTDTQYF. The DNA of the CDR3 is TGTGCCAGCAGTACCGGGACTAGCGGGAGGACAGATACGCAGTATTTT.

This clonotype has a count of ten or more. The chain uses TRBV7-2 and TRBJ2-2; D uncertain. Trimming pared 2 bases from V and 4 bases from J, leaving 14 bases between. Germline V gene sequence: CDR1 SGHTA, CDR2 FQGNSA. The CDR3 spans 16 residues. CDR3 coding DNA: TGTGCCAGCAGCTTATGGGCTAGTATGCCCACCGGGGAGCTGTTTTTT. It encodes CASSLWASMPTGELFF.

The rearrangement joins TRBV5-1 to TRBJ2-7; TRBD1 matches 10 bases. The germline gives CDR1 SGHRS, CDR2 YFSETQ. With V trimmed by 6 bases and J by 7 bases, 10 bases remained unmatched. The CDR3 is 14 amino acids. CDR3 in amino acids: CASNTGTGDGEQYF. The CDR3 coding sequence is TGCGCCAGCAATACCGGGACAGGGGATGGAGAGCAGTACTTC.

Ten or more counts support this clonotype. The chain carries TRBV28 and TRBJ1-2, with D possibly matching TRBD1 (5 bases). The CDR3 is made up of 13 amino acids. Trimming removed 10 bases at V and 7 bases at J, with 19 bases between. Germline assignment: CDR1 MDHEN and CDR2 SYDVKM. Written as DNA, the CDR3 is TGTGCCATCGAAGACCCAGGGCCGGCTGGCTACACCTTC. Translated, it gives CAIEDPGPAGYTF.

In this sample, this clonotype turned up a few times. The rearrangement links TRBV6-1 to TRBJ2-2; tentative D call: TRBD2 (6 bases). The CDR3 is 17 amino acids. Trimming took 6 bases from V and 4 from J, leaving 21 bases between them. Germline CDR1 reads MNHNS; CDR2 reads SASEGT. DNA for the CDR3: TGTGCCAGCAGGACACCCTCCGGGGGACTCAGCACCGGGGAGCTGTTTTTT. Translating gives CASRTPSGGLSTGELFF.

This chain links TRBV18 with TRBJ2-7, with D tentatively TRBD1 (6 bases). Germline V lookup: CDR1 KGHSH, CDR2 LQKENI. This CDR3 spans 15 amino acids. With 6 bases removed from V and 6 bases from J, the gap between germline ends came to 21 bases. The CDR3 here is CASSQESGELGEQYF. The CDR3 DNA reads as TGTGCCAGCTCTCAGGAGTCAGGGGAGTTGGGCGAGCAGTACTTC.

This clonotype was picked up many times. The chain links TRBV11-2 to TRBJ1-4; no clear D. The V gene lost 5 bases and the J gene lost 6 bases, with 7 bases spanning the gap. CDR1 is SGHAT and CDR2 is FQNNGV in the germline V gene. The CDR3 consists of 12 residues. CDR3 region: CASSDGYEKLFF. The CDR3 bases are TGTGCCAGCAGCGATGGGTATGAAAAACTGTTTTTT.

This clonotype appeared many times. The CDR3 coding sequence is TGTGCCAGCAGCCGCCCTGAGGGGGTTAGCAATCAGCCCCAGCATTTT. This encodes CASSRPEGVSNQPQHF. The rearrangement links TRBV7-3 to TRBJ1-5, with D possibly matching TRBD1 (6 bases). This CDR3 has 16 residues. The V and J ends lost 5 bases and 0 bases respectively, with 14 bases between them. The germline gives CDR1 SGHTA, CDR2 FQGTGA.

This clonotype was recorded a few times. The chain employs TRBV3-1 and TRBJ1-3, with 8 bases lining up with TRBD1. V shed 0 bases, J shed 5 bases, and the junction held 3 bases outside the gene matches. This CDR3 region has 15 residues. Germline CDR1 is LGHDT and CDR2 is YNNKEL (reference sequence). The CDR3 spells CASSQDGQGRNTIYF. CDR3 coding DNA: TGTGCCAGCAGCCAAGACGGACAGGGTCGAAACACCATATATTTT. Filled out from reference TRBV3-1 and TRBJ1-3, the complete variable domain reads DTAVSQTPKYLVTQMGNDKSIKCEQNLGHDTMYWYKQDSKKFLKIMFSYNNKELIINETVPNRFSPKSPDKAHLNLHINSLELGDSAVYFCASSQDGQGRNTIYFGEGSWLTVV.

The J gene is TRBJ2-7, the V gene TRBV20-1; D may be TRBD1 (6 bases). Trimming took off 6 bases at V and 0 bases at J, with 12 bases between the two ends. CDR1 and CDR2 from the germline V gene are DFQATT and SNEGSKA (reference sequence). The CDR3 length is 13 residues. CDR3 sequence (DNA): TGCAGTGCCCTCAGGGGCAGCTCCTACGAGCAGTACTTC. Translation: CSALRGSSYEQYF.

This clonotype was observed a handful of times. The chain employs TRBV5-1 and TRBJ2-7, with 8 nucleotides matching TRBD1. The CDR3 is 15 amino acids. Trimming at V came to 3 bases and at J to 1 base, leaving 6 bases not matched to a gene. Germline-derived CDR1 and CDR2 are SGHRS and YFSETQ. The CDR3 here is CASSSRTGRSYEQYF. In DNA form, the CDR3 reads TGCGCCAGCAGCTCCAGGACAGGGCGATCCTACGAGCAGTACTTC.

V gene TRBV5-6 combines with J gene TRBJ2-7; tentative D call: TRBD1 (5 bases). The V gene's germline CDR1 is SGHDT and CDR2 YYEEEE. Trimming removed 0 bases at V and 3 bases at J, with 10 bases between. The CDR3 is 14 amino acids. The CDR3 protein is CASSLGTTYYEQYF. CDR3 coding DNA: TGTGCCAGCAGCTTGGGGACAACCTACTACGAGCAGTACTTC.

In regard to this clonotype: A much larger clone lies one base from this, so it may be a read error. V and J are TRBV11-2 and TRBJ2-7; the D is unclear. The CDR3 spans 11 residues. In germline, CDR1 is SGHAT, CDR2 FQNNGV. Trimming stripped 5 bases from V and 2 bases from J, with 4 bases between. Written as DNA, the CDR3 is TGTGCCAGCAGCGAAACCTACGAGCAGTACTTC. Translation: CASSETYEQYF.